This T cell receptor (beta chain) was recovered during a study of shared clonotypes between healthy human individuals. Overall study context: Each donor had three CD4 naive, three CD4 memory, two CD8 naive and one CD8 memory plate. Regarding the study as a whole: Naive subsets, compared against memory subsets, generally had larger estimated richness values.

CDR3 size: 14 residues. V was cut by 5 bases and J by 2 bases, with 12 bases left in between. The germline V gene encodes CDR1 MNHEY and CDR2 SMNVEV (reference sequence). Sequencing used immunoSEQ multiplex PCR; TCRdb keeps in-frame clones, though not all of them. The repertoire holds roughly 1 million clones, under 80% seen once, with less than 1.5% in the top ten. As for this clone: Its antigen is unidentified.

A CD45RA+ naive subset and a CD45RA-negative memory subset were split from CD4+ cells. The rearrangement links TRBV27 to TRBJ1-2; the D is unclear. Sequenced: memory CD4+ T cells sorted from blood. As for subset: CD45RA-negative fraction. This TCR came from a man aged 18 to 29 in good health. Here the CDR3 reads CASSIRASNYGYTF. CDR3 DNA sequence: TGTGCCAGCAGTATCCGAGCGTCCAACTATGGCTACACCTTC.